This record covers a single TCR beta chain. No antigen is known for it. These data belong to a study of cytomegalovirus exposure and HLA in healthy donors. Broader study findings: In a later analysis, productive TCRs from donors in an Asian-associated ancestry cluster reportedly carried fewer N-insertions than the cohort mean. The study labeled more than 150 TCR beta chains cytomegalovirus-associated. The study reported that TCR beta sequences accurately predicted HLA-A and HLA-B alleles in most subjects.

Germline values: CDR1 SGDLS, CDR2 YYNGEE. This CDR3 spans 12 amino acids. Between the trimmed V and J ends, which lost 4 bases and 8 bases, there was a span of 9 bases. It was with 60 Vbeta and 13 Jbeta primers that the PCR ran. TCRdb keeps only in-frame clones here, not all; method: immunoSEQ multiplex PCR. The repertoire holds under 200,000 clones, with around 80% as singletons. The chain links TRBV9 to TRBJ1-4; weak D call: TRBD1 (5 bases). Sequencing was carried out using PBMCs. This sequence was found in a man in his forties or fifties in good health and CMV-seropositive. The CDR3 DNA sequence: TGTGCCAGCAGCCCTCAGGGAGAAAAACTGTTTTTT. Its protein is CASSPQGEKLFF.